The T cell receptor (beta chain) described here comes from a study of beta chain features in type 1 diabetes. Turning to the study itself: Patients shared similar age, gender and cell yields with healthy donors.

Of note for this clone: Its antigen is not identified.

This CDR3 is 15 amino acids long. Looked up from germline, CDR1 is SGHTA and CDR2 is FQGNSA. J was trimmed by 9 bases and V by 3 bases; bases with no gene match: 8. Cell sorting via CD45RO/CCR7/CD25/CD127/CD95/CD27 was performed to obtain CD4+ naive, central memory, regulatory and stem cell-like memory cells. The sequenced template was cDNA made from the entire isolated RNA. Some clones are missing from TCRdb's copy, which holds only in-frame ones; the method was immunoSEQ multiplex PCR. The sample consists of hundreds of thousands of clones, around an eighth of them appearing once. Study-wide results and caveats: For cells with high TCR expression, cDNA sequencing could yield over-representation. In comparison with healthy donors, patients had naive, central memory and Treg TCRB repertoires that appeared more similar. Type 1 diabetes patients had moderately but significantly shorter TCRB CDR3s in all four CD4+ subsets.

The chain joins TRBV7-2 to TRBJ1-5, with 10 bases fitting TRBD1. Sequencing input: naive CD4+ T cells from blood. This sequence was found in a young man with type 1 diabetes. The CDR3 DNA reads TGTGCCAGCAGCTTCCACGGACAGGGGGATCGGCCCCAGCATTTT. Its translation is CASSFHGQGDRPQHF.